This entry is about one T cell receptor (beta chain). Antigen specificity is unknown. The CDR3 length is 17 residues. The germline V gene encodes CDR1 SGHTA and CDR2 FQGNSA. V lost 2 bases, J lost 3 bases, and 6 bases stayed unmatched. The data are from a study of OX40 agonist ivuxolimab in advanced cancers. Turning to the study itself: The study reported partial responses in three patients: one hepatocellular carcinoma, two cutaneous melanoma. Study results and limitations: Some of the nonresponding patients also showed low levels of normalized T-cell clonal expansion.

The repertoire was sequenced with immunoSEQ multiplex PCR; TCRdb's copy has only in-frame clones and lacks some. Counted here are about 50,000 clones, about four fifths occurring once; the ten biggest clones make up 1.2%. The source is an adult with an advanced solid tumor such as melanoma, head and neck, liver or kidney cancer. The starting material was CD4+ or CD8+ T cells sorted from blood, obtained in a trial of the OX40 agonist ivuxolimab. The V and J genes are TRBV7-2 and TRBJ2-3, with TRBD2 matching over 12 bases. This chain's CDR3 is CASSLSTSGSGTDTQYF. The CDR3 nucleotides are TGTGCCAGCAGCTTATCGACTAGCGGGAGTGGAACAGATACGCAGTATTTT. Filled out from reference TRBV7-2 and TRBJ2-3, the complete variable domain reads GAGVSQSPSNKVTEKGKDVELRCDPISGHTALYWYRQSLGQGLEFLIYFQGNSAPDKSGLPSDRFSAERTGGSVSTLTIQRTQQEDSAVYLCASSLSTSGSGTDTQYFGPGTRLTVL.